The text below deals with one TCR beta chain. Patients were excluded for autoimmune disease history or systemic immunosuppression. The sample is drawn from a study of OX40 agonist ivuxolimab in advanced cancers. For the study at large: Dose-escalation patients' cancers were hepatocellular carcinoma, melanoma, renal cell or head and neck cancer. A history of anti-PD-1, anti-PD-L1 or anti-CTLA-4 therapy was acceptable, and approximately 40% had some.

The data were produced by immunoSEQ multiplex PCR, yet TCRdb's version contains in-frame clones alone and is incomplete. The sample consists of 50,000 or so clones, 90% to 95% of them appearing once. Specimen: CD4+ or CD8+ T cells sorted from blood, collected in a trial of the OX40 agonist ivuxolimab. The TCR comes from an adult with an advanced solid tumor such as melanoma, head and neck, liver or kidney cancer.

The CDR3 spells CASSQPGLALNEQFF. In DNA form, the CDR3 reads TGTGCCAGCAGTCAACCGGGACTAGCTTTGAATGAGCAGTTCTTC. The chain uses TRBV28 and TRBJ2-1, with 9 bases aligning to TRBD2. The V gene's germline CDR1 is MDHEN and CDR2 SYDVKM. V dropped 5 bases and J dropped 7; count of bases not matched to a gene: 9. The CDR3 covers 15 residues.